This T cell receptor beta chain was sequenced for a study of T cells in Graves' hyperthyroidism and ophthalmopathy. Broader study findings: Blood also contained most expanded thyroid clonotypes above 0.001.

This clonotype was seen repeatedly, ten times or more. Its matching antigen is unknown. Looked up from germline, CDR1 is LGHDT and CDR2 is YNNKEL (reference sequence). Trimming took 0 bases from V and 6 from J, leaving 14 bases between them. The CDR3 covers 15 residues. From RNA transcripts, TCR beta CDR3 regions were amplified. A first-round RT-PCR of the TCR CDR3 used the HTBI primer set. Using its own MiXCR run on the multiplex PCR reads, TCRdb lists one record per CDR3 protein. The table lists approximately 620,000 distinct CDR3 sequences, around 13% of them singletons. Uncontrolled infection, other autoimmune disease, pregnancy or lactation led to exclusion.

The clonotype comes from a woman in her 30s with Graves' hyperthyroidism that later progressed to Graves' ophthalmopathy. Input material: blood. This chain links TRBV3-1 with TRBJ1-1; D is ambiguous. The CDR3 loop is CASSQEGPSLAEAFF. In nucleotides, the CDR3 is TGTGCCAGCAGCCAAGAGGGTCCGTCCCTGGCTGAAGCTTTCTTT.